The 23 T cell receptor beta chains below all came from one sample that was sequenced in a study of blood T cells in healthy people across ages. With a J-beta primer mix and a sample-barcoded 5' primer, a second PCR ran roughly 6 to 11 cycles. TCRdb processed the 5' RACE reads anew with MiXCR; each CDR3 protein has one entry. In the table there are about 640,000 distinct CDR3 sequences, roughly three fifths of which are singletons. The sample consisted of blood. The receptor source for this set is a man in his sixties in good health.

The chain has TRBV18 and TRBJ1-4, with 7 bases lining up with TRBD1. Trimming at V came to 2 bases and at J to 8 bases, leaving 8 bases not matched to a gene. The germline gives CDR1 KGHSH, CDR2 LQKENI. The CDR3 is made up of 15 amino acids. CDR3 bases: TGTGCCAGCTCACCAAGGACAGGCCGGATAGAAAAACTGTTTTTT. Protein sequence: CASSPRTGRIEKLFF.

In its sample, this clonotype was seen a few times. Written as DNA, the CDR3 is TGCGCCAGCAGCCAAGTAGGAGGGGGCAGGGGGCGCCGCAATGAGCAGTTCTTC. Its translation: CASSQVGGGRGRRNEQFF. The chain recombines TRBV4-1 with TRBJ2-1, with 8 bases matching TRBD1. The CDR3 sequence is 18 residues long. J gave up 6 bases and V 1 base, and 14 bases lay outside the gene matches. CDR1 is MGHRA, CDR2 YSYEKL, per germline.

This clonotype came up many times. V usage is TRBV20-1 and J usage is TRBJ2-7; 14 nucleotides align to TRBD2. The junction had 10 bases not matched to a gene; V was cut back by 0 bases and J by 3 bases. This CDR3 contains 18 residues. Germline V gene lookup returns CDR1 DFQATT and CDR2 SNEGSKA (reference sequence). CDR3 amino acids: CSARDPGLAGGLLYEQYF. The CDR3 region has the DNA TGCAGTGCTAGAGATCCCGGACTAGCGGGGGGCCTCCTCTACGAGCAGTACTTC.

The V and J genes are TRBV12-3 or TRBV12-4 and TRBJ2-2; D may correspond to TRBD1 or TRBD2 (6 bases each). The CDR3 totals 16 residues. Between the trimmed V and J ends, which lost 2 bases and 6 bases, there was a span of 16 bases. The CDR3 sequence: CASSLIRGLYPGELFF. In DNA, the CDR3 is TGTGCCAGCAGTTTAATCCGGGGGCTCTACCCCGGGGAGCTGTTTTTT.

The chain combines TRBV14 with TRBJ2-5, with 8 nucleotides matching TRBD2. Germline V gives CDR1 SGHDN, CDR2 FVKESK. V dropped 0 bases and J dropped 5; count of bases not matched to a gene: 8. The CDR3 runs 16 residues. CDR3 loop: CASSQEKRGPRETQYF. DNA for the CDR3: TGTGCCAGCAGCCAAGAGAAGCGGGGGCCGCGGGAGACCCAGTACTTC.

The chain uses TRBV24-1 and TRBJ2-1; tentatively, D is TRBD1 (5 bases). V was pared by 4 bases and J by 0 bases, with 15 bases between. Per germline, CDR1 KGHDR and CDR2 SFDVKD. CDR3 size: 17 residues. CDR3 amino acids: CATSDSPTAGSYNEQFF. DNA for the CDR3: TGTGCCACCAGTGACTCACCGACAGCAGGCTCCTACAATGAGCAGTTCTTC.

The chain links TRBV5-6 to TRBJ2-7; perhaps TRBD2 as D (5 bases). Trimming left V 2 bases short and J 4 bases short, with 16 bases between. Per germline, CDR1 SGHDT and CDR2 YYEEEE. There are 15 residues in the CDR3. The DNA for the CDR3 is TGTGCCAGCAGCTTTTCCGCCCAGGCGGGTTACGAGCAGTACTTC. Translating it yields CASSFSAQAGYEQYF.

The rearrangement uses TRBV9 and TRBJ1-1; D gene ambiguous. Trimming stripped 0 bases from V and 6 bases from J, with 12 bases between. Looked up from germline, CDR1 is SGDLS and CDR2 is YYNGEE. The CDR3 is 14 amino acids. CDR3 protein: CASSVGSRAAEAFF. The CDR3 coding sequence is TGTGCCAGCAGCGTAGGGTCTCGGGCGGCTGAAGCTTTCTTT.

The chain recombines TRBV6-1 with TRBJ1-5; 8 nucleotides align to TRBD1. CDR1 MNHNS and CDR2 SASEGT come from the germline V gene. The CDR3 length is 15 residues. Germline trimming cut 6 bases from V and 0 bases from J; bases unmatched to any gene: 4. The CDR3, as DNA: TGTGCCAGCAGGGAAACAGGGGGTAGCAATCAGCCCCAGCATTTT. Encoded protein: CASRETGGSNQPQHF.

The chain employs TRBV2 and TRBJ2-2; no reliable D call. This CDR3 is built from 16 residues. V gave up 2 bases and J gave up 6 bases, with 16 bases separating them. Germline CDR1 SNHLY, CDR2 FYNNEI. For the CDR3, the DNA is TGTGCCAGCAGTGAATATGGCAGGTCTGCCCCCGGGGAGCTGTTTTTT. The encoded protein is CASSEYGRSAPGELFF.

This clonotype was seen only once. The chain uses TRBV6-5 and TRBJ2-1; 12 nucleotides agree with TRBD2. Germline CDR1 is MNHEY and CDR2 is SVGAGI. The trim removed 6 bases at V and 4 bases at J, leaving 7 bases unmatched. The length of the CDR3 is 16 residues. The CDR3: CASRPTGLAGYNEQFF. CDR3 DNA sequence: TGTGCCAGCAGGCCTACCGGACTAGCGGGGTACAATGAGCAGTTCTTC.

The chain links TRBV12-3 or TRBV12-4 to TRBJ1-3; 7 bases are a match to TRBD1. V trimming: 10 bases; J trimming: 4 bases; junction bases outside the gene matches: 13. The CDR3 length is 15 residues. As DNA, the CDR3 is TGTGCCACCACGGGAGACAGGGACGGCGGAAACACCATATATTTT. This codes for CATTGDRDGGNTIYF.

The rearrangement links TRBV16 to TRBJ1-1, with D maybe TRBD1 (5 bases). Trimming pared 2 bases from V and 5 bases from J, leaving 9 bases between. This CDR3 is built from 13 residues. Per the germline V gene, CDR1 is KGHSY and CDR2 is FQNENV. The CDR3 nucleotides read TGTGCCAGCAGCCAACAGAGGGGTACTGAAGCTTTCTTT. Protein: CASSQQRGTEAFF.

In DNA form, the CDR3 reads TGTGCCAGCAGTCGGGCAGACTCCTACAATGAGCAGTTCTTC. This translates into CASSRADSYNEQFF. The chain joins TRBV6-4 to TRBJ2-1; D unclear. With 5 bases removed from V and 0 bases from J, the gap between germline ends came to 8 bases. The CDR3 consists of 14 residues. Germline V CDR1 and CDR2: MRHNA, SNTAGT.

This clonotype appeared a few times. The gene calls are TRBV3-1 and TRBJ2-5; D is perhaps TRBD2 (5 bases). The ends were cut back, 4 bases at V and 2 bases at J, with 17 bases in the middle. Germline V CDR1 and CDR2: LGHDT, YNNKEL (reference sequence). The CDR3 has 16 amino acids. The CDR3 sequence: CASSPNSGLAQETQYF. The DNA for the CDR3 is TGTGCCAGCAGCCCGAATTCCGGCCTAGCTCAAGAGACCCAGTACTTC.

The V and J genes are TRBV7-9 and TRBJ2-3, with 9 positions matching TRBD1. Per the germline V gene, CDR1 is SEHNR and CDR2 is FQNEAQ (reference sequence). V gave up 4 bases and J gave up 4 bases; unmatched junction bases: 6. This CDR3 is 15 amino acids long. The CDR3, as DNA: TGTGCCAGCAGCTCCTGGGGACAGGGTCCAGATACGCAGTATTTT. This encodes CASSSWGQGPDTQYF.

V gene TRBV20-1 combines with J gene TRBJ1-1; maybe TRBD1 (6 bases). CDR1 is DFQATT and CDR2 is SNEGSKA in the germline V gene (reference sequence). V lost 5 bases and J 3 bases, leaving 13 bases between the germline ends. The CDR3 is made up of 13 amino acids. The CDR3 bases are TGCAGTGCTCCAACGGGGGCCTACACTGAAGCTTTCTTT. The encoded protein is CSAPTGAYTEAFF.

The CDR3 DNA reads as TGTGCCAGCTCACCACCGGCAGGACCAAACACTGAAGCTTTCTTT. Its translation: CASSPPAGPNTEAFF. This rearrangement joins TRBV18 to TRBJ1-1; no clear D. CDR1 and CDR2 from the germline V gene are KGHSH and LQKENI. The CDR3 length is 15 residues. V was trimmed by 0 bases and J by 2 bases, leaving 10 bases between them.

This chain joins TRBV20-1 and TRBJ1-2; D is perhaps TRBD1 (6 bases). This CDR3 is 13 amino acids long. Germline loops: CDR1 DFQATT, CDR2 SNEGSKA (reference sequence). The germline V and J ends were trimmed by 6 bases and 7 bases, with 18 bases remaining between them. CDR3 DNA: TGCAGTGCCCTAGACGGGGGCCGCGGTGGCTACACCTTC. Translating it yields CSALDGGRGGYTF.

J is TRBJ2-1 and V is TRBV20-1, with 9 nucleotides matching TRBD2. CDR1 and CDR2 from the germline V gene are DFQATT and SNEGSKA (reference sequence). J lost 6 bases, V lost 4 bases, and 7 bases had no gene match. The CDR3 is made up of 14 amino acids. CDR3 amino acids: CSAIGGGASNEQFF. Written as DNA, the CDR3 is TGCAGTGCTATCGGCGGGGGGGCCTCCAATGAGCAGTTCTTC.

In this sample, this clonotype turned up a few times. This chain connects TRBV13 to TRBJ2-3; D is tentatively TRBD1 or TRBD2 (6 bases each). The CDR3 consists of 15 residues. The germline CDR1 and CDR2 sequences are PRHDT and FYEKMQ (reference sequence). With 6 bases removed from V and 0 bases from J, the gap between germline ends came to 13 bases. CDR3 sequence: CASSATGASTDTQYF. DNA of the CDR3: TGTGCCAGCAGTGCCACGGGGGCTAGCACAGATACGCAGTATTTT.

V and J are TRBV2 and TRBJ2-5; perhaps TRBD2 as D (6 bases). CDR3 size: 14 residues. Trimming shortened V by 7 bases and J by 2 bases, and 14 bases separated the two germline ends. CDR1 and CDR2 (germline): SNHLY, FYNNEI. CDR3 sequence: CASTLRTTQETQYF. The CDR3 DNA is TGTGCCAGCACCCTCAGGACTACACAAGAGACCCAGTACTTC.

The genes are TRBV10-3 and TRBJ2-4; D is unclear. The J call may be incorrect, as the DNA end agrees better with TRBJ2-7. The CDR3 is 12 residues long. Germline-derived CDR1 and CDR2 are ENHRY and SYGVKD. CDR3 DNA: TGTGCCATCAGTGAGTCCTACTACGAGCAGTACTTC. This encodes CAISESYYEQYF.